This entry lists 9 T cell receptor beta chains sequenced from one sample in a study of cytomegalovirus exposure and HLA in healthy donors. Use of 60 Vbeta and 13 Jbeta primers characterized the PCR. Data came from immunoSEQ multiplex PCR; TCRdb stores just in-frame clones and leaves some out. The sample consists of 200,000 to 250,000 clones, roughly four fifths of them appearing once. The specimen was PBMCs. Every receptor here comes from a woman aged 40 to 50 in good health and CMV-seronegative.

This clone was detected a few times. The V call is TRBV5-1, the J call TRBJ1-1; TRBD1 matches 7 bases. The junction had 6 bases not matched to a gene; V was cut back by 3 bases and J by 4 bases. The CDR3 runs to 14 residues. Germline assignment: CDR1 SGHRS and CDR2 YFSETQ. In DNA, the CDR3 is TGCGCCAGCAGCTCCCAGACAGGGACCACTGAAGCTTTCTTT. Translating gives CASSSQTGTTEAFF.

The chain links TRBV10-3 to TRBJ1-4, with D unresolved. Trimming removed 5 bases from V and 5 bases from J, with 21 bases in between. CDR1 and CDR2 (germline): ENHRY, SYGVKD. This CDR3 is 17 amino acids long. CDR3 amino acids: CAISPALGSGGNEKLFF. The CDR3 DNA sequence: TGTGCCATCAGTCCCGCTTTGGGTTCCGGAGGAAATGAAAAACTGTTTTTT.

There are a few counts of this clone. The V call is TRBV5-1, the J call TRBJ2-1; TRBD2 is a possible D gene (6 bases). With 0 bases removed from V and 5 bases from J, the gap between germline ends came to 6 bases. Germline CDR1 SGHRS, CDR2 YFSETQ. The CDR3 consists of 13 residues. The CDR3 nucleotides are TGCGCCAGCAGCTTGGGACTAGACAATGAGCAGTTCTTC. It specifies CASSLGLDNEQFF.

Details on this clone: At the DNA level, this CDR3 is encoded by other sequences in the same sample as well. The gene calls are TRBV30 and TRBJ1-2; tentatively, D is TRBD1 (5 bases). The CDR3 has 12 residues. CDR1 is GTSNPN and CDR2 is SVGIG in the germline V gene (reference sequence). Between the trimmed V and J ends, which lost 1 base and 4 bases, there was a span of 7 bases. The CDR3, as DNA: TGTGCCTGGAGTGCGGGGGGCTATGGCTACACCTTC. Its protein product is CAWSAGGYGYTF.

This clone was counted between two and nine times. The chain combines TRBV5-1 with TRBJ2-1, with D hard to call. V was clipped by 4 bases and J by 7 bases, with 6 bases between them. Germline V gene lookup returns CDR1 SGHRS and CDR2 YFSETQ. CDR3 length equals 11 residues. CDR3 protein: CASSLGNEQFF. Here the CDR3 DNA reads TGCGCCAGCAGCCTAGGAAATGAGCAGTTCTTC. Looking up the rest from reference TRBV5-1 and TRBJ2-1 gives the full variable domain: KAGVTQTPRYLIKTRGQQVTLSCSPISGHRSVSWYQQTPGQGLQFLFEYFSETQRNKGNFPGRFSGRQFSNSRSEMNVSTLELGDSALYLCASSLGNEQFFGPGTRLTVL.

The chain links TRBV19 to TRBJ2-7; 11 positions match TRBD1. CDR1 is LNHDA, CDR2 SQIVND, per germline (reference sequence). The CDR3 runs to 15 residues. After removal of 3 bases from V and 6 bases from J, the junction contained 7 bases not matched to a gene. This CDR3 reads CASSISDRGLLEQYF. CDR3 coding DNA: TGTGCCAGTAGTATTTCGGACAGGGGGCTACTCGAGCAGTACTTC.

This clone turned up a few times. The V and J genes are TRBV18 and TRBJ1-1; weak D call: TRBD1 (6 bases). V shed 4 bases and J shed 4 bases, with 16 bases lying between them. The germline V gene encodes CDR1 KGHSH and CDR2 LQKENI. This CDR3 spans 15 amino acids. As DNA, the CDR3 is TGTGCCAGCTCACTGGCAAACTCAGGGGTCACTGAAGCTTTCTTT. Protein: CASSLANSGVTEAFF.

The genes are TRBV19 and TRBJ2-3, with 12 bases lining up with TRBD1. The CDR3 runs to 17 residues. CDR1 LNHDA and CDR2 SQIVND come from the germline V gene (reference sequence). V lost 4 bases, J lost 1 base, and 6 bases stayed unmatched. CDR3 residues: CASSRSGTGGGTDTQYF. In DNA, the CDR3 is TGTGCCAGTAGTAGGTCCGGGACAGGGGGCGGCACAGATACGCAGTATTTT.

Concerning this clone itself: The missing conserved phenylalanine or tryptophan at the end of this CDR3 makes a read error likely. The V and J genes are TRBV28 and TRBJ2-7; no definite D call. In germline, CDR1 is MDHEN, CDR2 SYDVKM. V was cut by 6 bases and J by 2 bases, with 14 bases left in between. CDR3 length: 14 amino acids. The CDR3 sequence is CASSLTRKPYEQYL. As DNA, the CDR3 is TGTGCCAGCAGCCTGACACGGAAACCCTACGAGCAGTACCTC.